The next 15 T cell receptor beta chains were all read from a single sample in a study of regulatory T cells in long-lasting Graves disease. Described time point: newly diagnosed GD, antithyroid drugs for less than 3 months. The TCR library was prepared using RNA isolated from PBMCs. Researchers made TCR beta libraries by using iRepertoire HTBI primers and running Arm-PCR on CDR3 regions. One entry per CDR3 protein results from TCRdb running MiXCR on the multiplex PCR reads. The data show approximately 480,000 distinct CDR3 sequences, 16% seen once. These data are also associated with another study on T cells in Graves' hyperthyroidism and ophthalmopathy.

The source was peripheral blood mononuclear cells (PBMCs), collected at new diagnosis, from a patient treated with antithyroid drugs. The receptors were sampled from a man aged 35 to 55 with Graves disease.

The V and J genes are TRBV12-3 or TRBV12-4 and TRBJ1-1; perhaps TRBD1 as D (5 bases). V was clipped by 1 base and J by 4 bases, with 13 bases between them. The CDR3 covers 15 residues. The CDR3 loop reads CASSLGRGVGTEAFF. CDR3 in DNA: TGTGCCAGCAGTTTAGGGCGAGGGGTTGGCACTGAAGCTTTCTTT.

This clonotype came up many times. This chain joins TRBV9 and TRBJ2-1, with TRBD2 matching over 9 bases. From germline, CDR1 is SGDLS and CDR2 YYNGEE. This CDR3 has 15 amino acids. After removal of 2 bases from V and 8 bases from J, the junction contained 8 bases not matched to a gene. The CDR3 region is CASSVRSGRFYEQFF. The CDR3 bases are TGTGCCAGCAGCGTTCGGAGCGGGAGGTTTTATGAGCAGTTCTTC. Combining the CDR3 with reference TRBV9 and TRBJ2-1 gives the whole variable domain DSGVTQTPKHLITATGQRVTLRCSPRSGDLSVYWYQQSLDQGLQFLIQYYNGEERAKGNILERFSAQQFPDLHSELNLSSLELGDSALYFCASSVRSGRFYEQFFGPGTRLTVL.

The V call is TRBV29-1, the J call TRBJ2-3; TRBD1 matches at 9 bases. V lost 1 base, J lost 5 bases, and 10 bases stayed unmatched. CDR1 and CDR2 (germline): SQVTM, ANQGSEA. This CDR3 has 16 residues. DNA for the CDR3: TGCAGCGTTGAAGTAGGGACAGGGTATTCACAAGATACGCAGTATTTT. Its translation is CSVEVGTGYSQDTQYF.

This clonotype was picked up many times. The CDR3 nucleotides are TGTGCCAGCAGCCCGCCCGGGACATACACAGATACGCAGTATTTT. Its translation is CASSPPGTYTDTQYF. V gene TRBV7-6 combines with J gene TRBJ2-3; D perhaps matches TRBD1 (6 bases). Trimming took off 5 bases at V and 2 bases at J, with 14 bases between the two ends. The CDR3 sequence is 15 residues long. Germline CDR1 reads SGHVS; CDR2 reads FNYEAQ.

At least ten counts were recorded for this clonotype. The chain has TRBV28 and TRBJ2-2; weak D call: TRBD2 (5 bases). This CDR3 spans 15 amino acids. V lost 3 bases and J 1 base, leaving 9 bases between the germline ends. Germline V CDR1 and CDR2: MDHEN, SYDVKM. CDR3 in DNA: TGTGCCAGCAGTTTCGGCGGACTGAACACCGGGGAGCTGTTTTTT. Its protein is CASSFGGLNTGELFF.

The chain combines TRBV9 with TRBJ1-4; weak D call: TRBD1 (5 bases). The V end lost 4 bases, the J end lost 8 bases, and 15 bases lay between the germline ends. Germline values: CDR1 SGDLS, CDR2 YYNGEE. The CDR3 loop spans 14 amino acids. For the CDR3, the DNA is TGTGCCAGCAGCCCCTCCGGGGGGTCCGAAAAACTGTTTTTT. It is translated as CASSPSGGSEKLFF. Looking up the rest from reference TRBV9 and TRBJ1-4 gives the full variable domain: DSGVTQTPKHLITATGQRVTLRCSPRSGDLSVYWYQQSLDQGLQFLIQYYNGEERAKGNILERFSAQQFPDLHSELNLSSLELGDSALYFCASSPSGGSEKLFFGSGTQLSVL.

As concerns this clonotype: Possible read error: a much larger clone is one base away. This rearrangement joins TRBV28 to TRBJ2-7; D is possibly TRBD1 or TRBD2 (5 bases each). Germline V gene lookup returns CDR1 MDHEN and CDR2 SYDVKM. The CDR3 is made up of 11 amino acids. CDR3 amino acids: CASSLMGERYF. The CDR3 nucleotides read TGTGCCAGCAGTCTCATGGGGGAGCGGTACTTC. Filled out from reference TRBV28 and TRBJ2-7, the complete variable domain reads DVKVTQSSRYLVKRTGEKVFLECVQDMDHENMFWYRQDPGLGLRLIYFSYDVKMKEKGDIPEGYSVSREKKERFSLILESASTNQTSMYLCASSLMGERYFGPGTRLTVT.

Note on this clonotype: The junction departs from germline at one end; a sequencing error may be responsible. This chain connects TRBV10-2 to TRBJ2-7; 9 nucleotides agree with TRBD2. This CDR3 has 15 amino acids. The germline gives CDR1 WSHSY, CDR2 SAAADI. The CDR3 coding sequence is TGCGCCAGCAGTGAGGTCGGCGGGAGGGCCAGGGAGCAGTGCTTC. Translated, it gives CASSEVGGRAREQCF.

Many counts were recorded for this clonotype. The chain joins TRBV28 to TRBJ2-1; TRBD2 matches at 11 bases. The CDR3 runs to 16 residues. J lost 2 bases, V lost 3 bases, and 3 bases had no gene match. From germline, CDR1 is MDHEN and CDR2 SYDVKM. The CDR3 loop reads CASSFLAGGTYNEQFF. The CDR3, as DNA: TGTGCCAGCAGTTTCCTAGCGGGAGGAACCTACAATGAGCAGTTCTTC.

Remarks on this clonotype: A single base separates this from a much larger clone, so it may be a read error. The rearrangement links TRBV5-5 to TRBJ2-7, with D possibly being TRBD1 (5 bases). Germline V gene data show CDR1 as SGHKS and CDR2 as YYEKEE (reference sequence). Trimming shortened V by 4 bases and J by 4 bases, and 18 bases separated the two germline ends. The CDR3 sequence is 15 residues long. CDR3 amino acids: CASSLRTETAYEQYF. As DNA, the CDR3 is TGTGCCAGCAGCCTCCGGACCGAGACAGCTTACGAGCAGTACTTC.

Ten or more counts support this clonotype. This chain links TRBV18 with TRBJ2-1; a weak D match, TRBD1 (5 bases). CDR1 is KGHSH and CDR2 is LQKENI in the germline V gene. The V gene lost 3 bases and the J gene lost 0 bases, with 9 bases spanning the gap. The CDR3 loop spans 15 amino acids. CDR3 residues: CASSPGASSYNEQFF. The CDR3 coding sequence is TGTGCCAGCTCACCTGGGGCTAGCTCCTACAATGAGCAGTTCTTC.

This clonotype was seen more than once but under ten times. CDR3: CASSERTAAMGGYTF. In DNA form, the CDR3 reads TGTGCCAGCAGTGAGCGAACGGCGGCCATGGGGGGCTACACCTTC. The V and J genes are TRBV25-1 and TRBJ1-2; no clear D. CDR1 and CDR2 (germline): MGHDK, SYGVNS. Trimming stripped 3 bases from V and 8 bases from J, with 19 bases between. The CDR3 contains 15 residues.

This clonotype was observed a few times. At one end, the junction sequence differs from germline, possibly due to a read error. The chain links TRBV11-3 to TRBJ1-1; 8 nucleotides agree with TRBD1. The V gene's germline CDR1 is SGHNT and CDR2 YENEEA. The CDR3 totals 17 residues. For the CDR3, the DNA is TGCGCCAGCAGCCAAGCGGCGGCGCAGGGGGCAAACACTGAAGCTTTCTTT. Protein: CASSQAAAQGANTEAFF.

The V gene is TRBV7-2, the J gene TRBJ2-7, with no clear D. V lost 1 base and J lost 4, with 14 bases in between. The germline gives CDR1 SGHTA, CDR2 FQGNSA. The CDR3 has 15 amino acids. CDR3 bases: TGTGCCAGCAGCTTAGTAGGAAGGGCCCCTTACGAGCAGTACTTC. Its protein is CASSLVGRAPYEQYF.

As concerns this clonotype: A far larger clone is only one base removed, so a read error is likely. The chain combines TRBV20-1 with TRBJ2-7; tentatively, D is TRBD2 (6 bases). The CDR3 has 15 residues. V was shortened by 0 bases and J by 7 bases, with 19 bases between the two germline ends. Germline assignment: CDR1 DFQATT and CDR2 SNEGSKA (reference sequence). CDR3 sequence reads: CSARDGGGIANEQYF. The DNA for the CDR3 is TGCAGTGCTAGAGATGGCGGCGGGATCGCCAATGAGCAGTACTTC.